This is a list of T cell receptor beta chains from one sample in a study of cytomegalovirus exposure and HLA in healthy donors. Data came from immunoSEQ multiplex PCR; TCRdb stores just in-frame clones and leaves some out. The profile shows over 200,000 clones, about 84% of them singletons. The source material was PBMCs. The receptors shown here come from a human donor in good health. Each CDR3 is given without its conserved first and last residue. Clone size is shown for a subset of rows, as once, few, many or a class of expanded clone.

ASRAVGSNQPQH,-,TRBV7-8
ASSLWKRPGLADTQY,once,TRBV5-1
AISEGDRENTEAF,-,TRBV10-3
ASSIRRAGANVLT,-,TRBV7-2
ASSLKELGASGLTDTQY,once,TRBV5-1
ASTVGHSTYEQY,-,TRBV19
ASRAGGNNEQF,-,TRBV2
ASSESGNLYEQY,-,TRBV6-5
ASSQGEGLSSYNEQF,-,TRBV4-2
ASSPTSGRNRDIQY,once,TRBV4-1
ASSDGADYGYT,-,TRBV18
ASSLETRDIGGYT,-,TRBV7-2
ASSPGTGERYNEQF,-,TRBV7-4
ASSWGGSSGSKTDTQY,once,TRBV5-1
ASSLEAGGQGRETQY,-,TRBV7-6
ASSQGLSGQNFWETQY,-,TRBV14
ASSFPSNRVSYNEQF,-,TRBV28
ARRTSGSRETQY,-,TRBV2
ASSPAGGDGYT,once,TRBV18
ASSLSLAEVYTGELF,few,TRBV7-8
ASGRGFGTEAF,-,TRBV7-9
ASSYSSRNGKTQY,-,TRBV6-5
ATSRGGQGKDEQF,-,TRBV15
ASREPLGLSQETQY,-,TRBV7-9
ASREDYEQY,-,TRBV7-9
ASSPAGTTIGDTQY,-,TRBV9
ASKTDRGSYGYT,once,TRBV19
ASSFRQGGEQY,few,TRBV5-1
ASSLVGTGGWRGYT,-,TRBV5-8
ASSEYLQGGINIQY,-,TRBV25-1
ASSRGSPGNTIY,-,TRBV28
ASGIDRQPQH,-,TRBV19
ACGRRLNNEQF,-,TRBV30
ASSQGTGFNQPQH,few,TRBV6-5
ASSEGAGLDTQY,-,TRBV6-1
ASSLPGQGIIDQPQH,-,TRBV28
ASSLAGTGANTIY,-,TRBV5-5
ASSGMGRVSYGYT,few,TRBV2
ASSEGLAGGPYNEQF,-,TRBV27
ASSYRRTGAYNEQF,few,TRBV6-5
ASSLVSTASGRYNEQF,-,TRBV7-2
ASSPPGSPYEQY,once,TRBV4-2
ASSDGYSGLAGRNEQF,once,TRBV9
ATSRAGGTSGFSGETQY,-,TRBV15
ASSSPRRFLQGGSQEQY,-,TRBV27
ASSVDLAGATQY,few,TRBV9